The clone carrying this T cell receptor beta chain occurred many times. Its antigen is currently unknown. Synthesis of cDNA was performed by 5'RACE using 10-nucleotide random UMIs. A single record per CDR3 protein comes from TCRdb applying MiXCR to the 5' RACE reads. The sample holds about 57,000 distinct CDR3 sequences, roughly 10% seen once. The data are from a study of neurological immune-mediated disorders. Study conclusions and caveats: The most TCR clonal expansion was seen in HTLV-1-associated myelopathy, and the least was seen in multiple sclerosis, which fell below healthy controls. Because no CDR3 amino acid sequences were shared across subjects by expanded clones, private repertoires were suggested in all groups.

Described time point: longitudinal time-point 1 (baseline). The unsorted libraries originated from 2 million PBMCs that had been stored at -80 C. V lost 1 base and J lost 10, with 8 bases in between. The V gene's germline CDR1 is SGHDN and CDR2 FVKESK. CDR3 length: 13 amino acids. This clonotype was obtained from a male donor with HTLV-1-associated myelopathy (HAM/TSP). Source material: PBMCs. The chain combines TRBV14 with TRBJ1-6; no definite D call. DNA of the CDR3: TGTGCCAGCAGCCAAGCGGCCCCGTCACCCCTCCACTTT. This encodes CASSQAAPSPLHF.